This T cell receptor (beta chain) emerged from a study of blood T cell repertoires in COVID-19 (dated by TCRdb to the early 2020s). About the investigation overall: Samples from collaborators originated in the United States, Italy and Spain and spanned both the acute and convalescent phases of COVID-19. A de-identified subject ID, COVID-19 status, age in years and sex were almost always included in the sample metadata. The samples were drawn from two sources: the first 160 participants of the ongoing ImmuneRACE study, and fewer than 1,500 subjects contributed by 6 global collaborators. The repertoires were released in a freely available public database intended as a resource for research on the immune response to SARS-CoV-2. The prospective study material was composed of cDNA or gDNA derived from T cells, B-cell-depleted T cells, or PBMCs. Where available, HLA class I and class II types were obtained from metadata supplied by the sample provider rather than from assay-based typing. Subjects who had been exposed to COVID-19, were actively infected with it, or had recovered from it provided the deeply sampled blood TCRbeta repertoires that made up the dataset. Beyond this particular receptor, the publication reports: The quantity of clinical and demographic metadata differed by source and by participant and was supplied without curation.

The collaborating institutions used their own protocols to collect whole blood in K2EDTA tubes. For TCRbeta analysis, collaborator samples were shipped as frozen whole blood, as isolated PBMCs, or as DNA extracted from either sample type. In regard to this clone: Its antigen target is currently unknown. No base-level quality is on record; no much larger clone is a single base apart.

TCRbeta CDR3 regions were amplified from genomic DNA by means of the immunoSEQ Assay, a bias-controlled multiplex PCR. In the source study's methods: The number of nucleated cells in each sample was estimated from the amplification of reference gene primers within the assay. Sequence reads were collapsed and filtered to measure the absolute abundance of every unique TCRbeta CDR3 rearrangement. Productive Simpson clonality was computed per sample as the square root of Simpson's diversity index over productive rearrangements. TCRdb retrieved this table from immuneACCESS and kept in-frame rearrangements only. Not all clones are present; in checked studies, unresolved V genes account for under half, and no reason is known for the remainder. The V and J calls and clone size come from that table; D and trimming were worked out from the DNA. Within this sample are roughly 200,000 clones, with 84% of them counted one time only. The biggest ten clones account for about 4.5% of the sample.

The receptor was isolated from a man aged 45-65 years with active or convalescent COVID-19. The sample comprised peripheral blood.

The nucleotide sequence reads as follows: TGTGCCAGCAGTTGGGGGGGTGCACGAGACGAGCAGTACTTC. It translates as CASSWGGARDEQYF. The V and J segments used are TRBV6-5 and TRBJ2-7; 7 bases in the middle match TRBD2. The CDR3 starts with the cysteine, ends with the phenylalanine, and has 14 residues. Solely the CDR3 DNA is kept, with 42 bases framed from the first base. CDR1 MNHEY and CDR2 SVGAGI were looked up in the germline V gene. Clipping removes 4 bases from V and 5 bases from J, with 8 as the unmatched junction base count.